This T cell receptor beta chain is from a study of blood T cell repertoires in COVID-19. This clone was recorded once. Under the authors' procedure: From reference gene primer amplification, estimates of nucleated cell counts were derived. Produced via immunoSEQ multiplex PCR; TCRdb's table is partial and in-frame only. The D gene and trimming were derived from the DNA, and the V and J assignments and clone size from that table. The sample shows some 250,000 clones, around nine tenths of them seen only once. Enrolled through a virtual design, the participants were between roughly 18 and 90 years of age and came from about two dozen US areas. Each recovered donor of Cohort 3 presented with two negative PCRs, clearance, or symptom resolution. Germline CDR1 and CDR2: SEHNR and FQNEAQ (reference sequence). The CDR3 runs to 12 residues. V was clipped by 6 bases and J by 8 bases; unmatched bases: 6.

This TCR came from a middle-aged man who had recovered from COVID-19. The sample taken for sequencing was PBMCs or T cells enriched from blood (not recorded which). The genes are TRBV7-9 and TRBJ1-1, with TRBD1 matching 7 bases. In DNA, the CDR3 is TGTGCCAGCAGTCGCGACAGGGACGAAGCTTTCTTT. Its translation is CASSRDRDEAFF. Drawing the rest from reference TRBV7-9 and TRBJ1-1, the complete variable domain is DTGVSQNPRHKITKRGQNVTFRCDPISEHNRLYWYRQTLGQGPEFLTYFQNEAQLEKSRLLSDRFSAERPKGSFSTLEIQRTEQGDSAMYLCASSRDRDEAFFGQGTRLTVV.